Each of the 5 T cell receptor beta chains below was sequenced from the same sample in a study of blood T cell repertoires in COVID-19. Profiled with immunoSEQ multiplex PCR; TCRdb holds only in-frame clones, not every one. The table has roughly 270,000 clones, around 90% seen once. Sequencing used peripheral blood. The receptors were sampled from a young man with active or convalescent COVID-19.

This chain uses TRBV24-1 with TRBJ1-5; unclear D gene. Trimming removed 9 bases at V and 0 bases at J, with 11 bases between. CDR3 length: 14 amino acids. Germline V CDR1 and CDR2: KGHDR, SFDVKD. As DNA, the CDR3 is TGTGCCACCTCCGGGAGAGATAGCAATCAGCCCCAGCATTTT. Protein sequence: CATSGRDSNQPQHF.

The chain combines TRBV6-5 with TRBJ1-6; TRBD1 is a possible D gene (6 bases). The V gene lost 5 bases and the J gene lost 8 bases, with 10 bases spanning the gap. This CDR3 has 13 amino acids. CDR1 is MNHEY, CDR2 SVGAGI, per germline. DNA of the CDR3: TGTGCCAGCAGTAGAACAGGGTATTCACCCCTCCACTTT. Protein product: CASSRTGYSPLHF.

V usage is TRBV18 and J usage is TRBJ2-3; 7 positions match TRBD2. Trimming removed 3 bases from V and 1 base from J; junction bases left unmatched: 7. In germline, CDR1 is KGHSH, CDR2 LQKENI. The CDR3 extends over 16 amino acids. CDR3 nucleotides: TGTGCCAGCTCACCGTTGACTAGCTTGGGCACAGATACGCAGTATTTT. Translation: CASSPLTSLGTDTQYF.

This chain links TRBV5-1 with TRBJ1-6, with 9 bases matching TRBD1. The CDR3 is 14 residues long. Germline CDR1 reads SGHRS; CDR2 reads YFSETQ. After removal of 4 bases from V and 10 bases from J, the junction contained 6 bases not matched to a gene. The CDR3 loop reads CASSQGQGGSPLHF. The CDR3 DNA reads as TGCGCCAGCAGCCAGGGACAGGGTGGGTCACCCCTCCACTTT.

This sequence joins TRBV29-1 and TRBJ2-7; D is unclear. The CDR3 sequence is 13 residues long. Germline loops: CDR1 SQVTM, CDR2 ANQGSEA. Trimming cost V 2 bases and J 2 bases, with 10 bases left between them. The CDR3 here is CSVEIGAAYEQYF. The CDR3 region has the DNA TGCAGCGTTGAAATAGGAGCCGCCTACGAGCAGTACTTC.